One and the same sample provided the 16 T cell receptor beta chains below, sequenced in a study of CD8 T cells in ankylosing spondylitis. TCRdb fed the 5' RACE reads into MiXCR, producing one record per CDR3 protein. The sample carries around 300,000 distinct CDR3 sequences, 11% recorded once. The sequenced sample consisted of blood, either unsorted or a sorted T cell fraction (not recorded which). The receptors were sampled from a female donor with ankylosing spondylitis or in good health (not recorded which).

This clonotype was counted ten times or more. CDR3 in amino acids: CASSLRTLSYEQYF. CDR3 bases: TGCGCCAGCAGCTTGAGGACACTCTCCTACGAGCAGTACTTC. This chain uses TRBV5-1 with TRBJ2-7, with D maybe TRBD1 (5 bases). The V gene lost 1 base and the J gene lost 0 bases, with 8 bases spanning the gap. Looked up from germline, CDR1 is SGHRS and CDR2 is YFSETQ. The CDR3 is 14 amino acids.

The J gene is TRBJ1-1, the V gene TRBV27; D gene unclear. Per germline, CDR1 MNHEY and CDR2 SMNVEV (reference sequence). The CDR3 is 14 residues long. V dropped 6 bases and J dropped 2 bases, with 13 bases sitting between them. As DNA, the CDR3 is TGTGCCAGCAGAATAAGGAGATTTAACACTGAAGCTTTCTTT. Its protein product is CASRIRRFNTEAFF.

This rearrangement joins TRBV20-1 to TRBJ2-5, with 10 bases lining up with TRBD2. This CDR3 region has 13 residues. After removal of 3 bases from V and 2 bases from J, the junction contained 0 bases not matched to a gene. Germline V gene data show CDR1 as DFQATT and CDR2 as SNEGSKA (reference sequence). The CDR3, as DNA: TGCAGTGCTAGTAGCGGGGGGCAAGAGACCCAGTACTTC. It translates to CSASSGGQETQYF.

The chain uses TRBV29-1 and TRBJ1-1, with a tentative D call TRBD1 (5 bases). The CDR3 has 15 residues. Looked up from germline, CDR1 is SQVTM and CDR2 is ANQGSEA. V lost 5 bases and J 5 bases, leaving 21 bases between the germline ends. The CDR3 DNA is TGCAGCGTTTTTTCCCCTCAGGGTGGGGGAACTGAAGCTTTCTTT. Translating it yields CSVFSPQGGGTEAFF.

The chain uses TRBV11-3 and TRBJ2-1; possibly TRBD1 for D (5 bases). V dropped 6 bases and J dropped 0 bases, with 9 bases sitting between them. The CDR3 consists of 14 residues. The V gene's germline CDR1 is SGHNT and CDR2 YENEEA. CDR3 DNA sequence: TGTGCCAGCAGTGGGGCAAGCTCCTACAATGAGCAGTTCTTC. Protein sequence: CASSGASSYNEQFF. Together with reference TRBV11-3 and TRBJ2-1, the CDR3 gives the full variable domain: EAGVVQSPRYKIIEKKQPVAFWCNPISGHNTLYWYLQNLGQGPELLIRYENEEAVDDSQLPKDRFSAERLKGVDSTLKIQPAELGDSAVYLCASSGASSYNEQFFGPGTRLTVL.

This clonotype was counted a few times. The chain combines TRBV2 with TRBJ1-5; 7 bases are shared with TRBD1. Per the germline V gene, CDR1 is SNHLY and CDR2 is FYNNEI. V shed 10 bases and J 3 bases; nucleotides not matched to a gene: 6. This CDR3 region has 13 residues. CDR3 in DNA: TGTGCCACCCGGGACAGAAACAATCAGCCCCAGCATTTT. Translation gives CATRDRNNQPQHF.

The chain employs TRBV14 and TRBJ2-1; 9 bases match TRBD2. V lost 2 bases, J lost 9 bases, and 14 bases stayed unmatched. The CDR3 is 17 residues long. CDR1 SGHDN and CDR2 FVKESK come from the germline V gene. The CDR3 here is CASSQNLGNLAGLEQFF. DNA of the CDR3: TGTGCCAGCAGCCAAAATTTAGGAAATCTAGCGGGGCTTGAGCAGTTCTTC.

In its sample, this clonotype was seen many times. V usage is TRBV27 and J usage is TRBJ2-1; no definite D call. The germline V gene has CDR1 MNHEY and CDR2 SMNVEV (reference sequence). V lost 3 bases and J lost 7, with 16 bases in between. The CDR3 loop spans 15 amino acids. CDR3 loop: CASSLEAPRRNEQFF. The CDR3 nucleotides read TGTGCCAGCAGTTTGGAAGCACCCCGCAGGAATGAGCAGTTCTTC.

This clonotype was detected a few times. V usage is TRBV27 and J usage is TRBJ2-2; perhaps TRBD1 as D (5 bases). Germline CDR1 and CDR2: MNHEY and SMNVEV (reference sequence). Trimming pared 7 bases from V and 0 bases from J, leaving 12 bases between. This CDR3 has 15 amino acids. CDR3 in DNA: TGTGCCAGCACTAGGGGCGGTGCGAACACCGGGGAGCTGTTTTTT. It is translated as CASTRGGANTGELFF.

This clonotype was detected ten times or more. The chain joins TRBV29-1 to TRBJ2-4, with D possibly being TRBD2 (5 bases). Trimming removed 0 bases at V and 7 bases at J, with 10 bases between. Germline values: CDR1 SQVTM, CDR2 ANQGSEA. CDR3 length: 13 residues. The CDR3 reads CSVEDLGGNIQYF. The CDR3 DNA reads as TGCAGCGTTGAAGATCTTGGCGGGAACATTCAGTACTTC.

As to this clonotype: A read error may account for a junction end that differs from germline. The chain has TRBV20-1 and TRBJ1-5; D may be TRBD1 (5 bases). CDR3 length: 17 residues. CDR1 and CDR2 (germline): DFQATT, SNEGSKA (reference sequence). The CDR3 bases are TGCTGTGCTCCTGGACGGGACGCCCGTTATAGCAATCAGCCCCAGCATTTT. It translates to CCAPGRDARYSNQPQHF.

The chain carries TRBV6-5 and TRBJ2-5; possibly TRBD1 for D (6 bases). CDR1 and CDR2 from the germline V gene are MNHEY and SVGAGI. Trimming cost V 2 bases and J 4 bases, with 17 bases left between them. The CDR3 sequence is 16 residues long. In DNA form, the CDR3 reads TGTGCCAGCAGTTACGACGCAGGGGAATCTGGAGAGACCCAGTACTTC. Encoded protein: CASSYDAGESGETQYF.

This clonotype was detected many times. The chain employs TRBV28 and TRBJ2-5; 14 bases fit TRBD2. Germline V gives CDR1 MDHEN, CDR2 SYDVKM. V lost 4 bases, J lost 7 bases, and 11 bases stayed unmatched. The CDR3 is 17 residues long. This CDR3 reads CASSSPGLAGELVTQYF. The CDR3 nucleotides are TGTGCCAGCAGTTCCCCGGGACTAGCGGGGGAGCTTGTGACCCAGTACTTC.

This clonotype was detected a few times. CDR3 bases: TGTGCCAGTAGAGCGAGCACAGGGACTTTTGGCTACACCTTC. The encoded protein is CASRASTGTFGYTF. The V and J genes are TRBV19 and TRBJ1-2, with a tentative D call TRBD1 (6 bases). Trimming pared 6 bases from V and 7 bases from J, leaving 18 bases between. The CDR3 length is 14 residues. Germline V lookup: CDR1 LNHDA, CDR2 SQIVND (reference sequence).

This clonotype was recorded at least ten times. V gene TRBV7-8 combines with J gene TRBJ1-5, with a possible D match to TRBD1 (6 bases). This CDR3 spans 13 amino acids. Per the germline V gene, CDR1 is SGHVS and CDR2 is FQNEAQ. V was cut by 8 bases and J by 5 bases, with 13 bases left in between. CDR3 region: CASSTGLHQPQHF. For the CDR3, the DNA is TGTGCCAGCTCCACAGGGCTTCATCAGCCCCAGCATTTT.

This clonotype was seen more than once but under ten times. The DNA for the CDR3 is TGCAGCGTAGGGGGGACAGGGACTAATCAGCCCCAGCATTTT. Residues: CSVGGTGTNQPQHF. This chain uses TRBV29-1 with TRBJ1-5, with 9 bases aligning to TRBD1. Germline CDR1 is SQVTM and CDR2 is ANQGSEA. With 6 bases clipped from V and 4 bases from J, the junction kept 7 bases outside the gene matches. There are 14 residues in the CDR3.